The 27 T cell receptor beta chains below come from one sample, sequenced in a study of blood T cell repertoires in COVID-19. The assay was immunoSEQ multiplex PCR, and TCRdb's table has in-frame clones only and misses some. The profile shows about 200,000 clones, 80% to 90% of them singletons. Specimen: peripheral blood. The source is a human donor with active or convalescent COVID-19. The donor label of this sample is uncertain.

V gene TRBV6-5 combines with J gene TRBJ2-7, with 8 positions matching TRBD1. The J segment lost 4 bases and the V segment lost 6 bases, leaving 5 bases of the junction unmatched. Per the germline V gene, CDR1 is MNHEY and CDR2 is SVGAGI. The CDR3 has 13 residues. This CDR3 reads CASSETGAYEQYF. DNA of the CDR3: TGTGCCAGCAGCGAGACAGGGGCATACGAGCAGTACTTC.

The chain recombines TRBV6-5 with TRBJ2-7; D not certain. Germline V gene data show CDR1 as MNHEY and CDR2 as SVGAGI. The V and J ends lost 2 bases and 2 bases respectively, with 13 bases between them. The CDR3 spans 15 residues. DNA of the CDR3: TGTGCCAGCAGTTACGGCCGTTGGCTGCCCTACGAGCAGTACTTC. Translated, it gives CASSYGRWLPYEQYF.

J is TRBJ2-1 and V is TRBV5-3; 13 positions agree with TRBD2. TRBV5-3 is assigned to the ORF class and has an uncertain function. The CDR3 is made up of 15 amino acids. The J segment lost 5 bases and the V segment lost 6 bases, leaving 5 bases of the junction unmatched. DNA of the CDR3: TGTGCCAGAAAAGAGACTAGCGGGGGGAACAATGAGCAGTTCTTC. It yields the protein CARKETSGGNNEQFF.

V usage is TRBV27 and J usage is TRBJ1-3, with D possibly being TRBD1 (6 bases). Trimming took off 10 bases at V and 0 bases at J, with 16 bases between the two ends. The V gene's germline CDR1 is MNHEY and CDR2 SMNVEV (reference sequence). The CDR3 is 15 residues long. This CDR3 is CATALQGFSGNTIYF. The CDR3 region has the DNA TGTGCCACCGCCTTACAGGGTTTCTCTGGAAACACCATATATTTT.

This chain connects TRBV5-1 to TRBJ2-3; weak D call: TRBD1 (5 bases). CDR1 and CDR2 from the germline V gene are SGHRS and YFSETQ. Trimming shortened V by 1 base and J by 2 bases, and 11 bases separated the two germline ends. The CDR3 runs to 15 residues. CDR3 DNA sequence: TGCGCCAGCAGCTTGACAGGACCCCACACAGATACGCAGTATTTT. The encoded protein is CASSLTGPHTDTQYF.

The genes are TRBV6-1 and TRBJ2-1, with TRBD2 identical over 8 bases. V lost 1 base to trimming and J lost 1 base; unmatched junction nucleotides: 3. The CDR3 runs 16 residues. CDR1 and CDR2 (germline): MNHNS, SASEGT. The CDR3 reads CASSEGTSWSYNEQFF. The CDR3 DNA is TGTGCCAGCAGTGAAGGGACTAGCTGGTCCTACAATGAGCAGTTCTTC.

This sequence joins TRBV6-6 and TRBJ1-4, with 7 bases fitting TRBD1. Germline-derived CDR1 and CDR2 are MNHNY and SVGAGI (reference sequence). The CDR3 runs 18 residues. V dropped 5 bases and J dropped 0; count of bases not matched to a gene: 12. CDR3 protein: CASSPQGSDVATNEKLFF. As DNA, the CDR3 is TGTGCCAGCAGTCCACAGGGGTCCGATGTTGCAACTAATGAAAAACTGTTTTTT.

The chain joins TRBV18 to TRBJ2-2, with D unclear. The CDR3 extends over 13 amino acids. Germline values: CDR1 KGHSH, CDR2 LQKENI. V was cut by 0 bases and J by 6 bases, with 5 bases left in between. The CDR3 coding sequence is TGTGCCAGCTCACCACCCTTAGCCGGGGAGCTGTTTTTT. Encoded protein: CASSPPLAGELFF.

This chain connects TRBV19 to TRBJ2-2; 7 positions match TRBD1. V shed 6 bases and J 3 bases; nucleotides not matched to a gene: 7. Looked up from germline, CDR1 is LNHDA and CDR2 is SQIVND (reference sequence). The CDR3 contains 15 residues. The CDR3 reads CASSSLGQHTGELFF. In nucleotides, the CDR3 is TGTGCCAGTAGCTCTTTGGGACAGCACACCGGGGAGCTGTTTTTT.

The chain combines TRBV12-5 with TRBJ2-2; no firm D call. CDR3 length: 14 residues. Trimming removed 2 bases at V and 4 bases at J, with 8 bases between. Per germline, CDR1 LGHNT and CDR2 FRNRAP. CDR3 in amino acids: CASGLSLGTGELFF. CDR3 coding DNA: TGTGCTAGTGGTTTGTCCCTCGGCACCGGGGAGCTGTTTTTT.

The chain links TRBV7-2 to TRBJ2-7; 9 nucleotides match TRBD1. Looked up from germline, CDR1 is SGHTA and CDR2 is FQGNSA. The J segment lost 1 base and the V segment lost 5 bases, leaving 6 bases of the junction unmatched. This CDR3 has 15 amino acids. CDR3 in DNA: TGTGCCAGCAGCATGACAGGGGGAGTATCCTACGAGCAGTACTTC. This translates into CASSMTGGVSYEQYF.

This sequence joins TRBV7-9 and TRBJ2-1, with 9 bases aligning to TRBD2. V lost 8 bases to trimming and J lost 7 bases; unmatched junction nucleotides: 6. The germline V gene encodes CDR1 SEHNR and CDR2 FQNEAQ (reference sequence). CDR3 size: 13 residues. CDR3 loop: CASETSGTNEQFF. The CDR3 DNA is TGTGCCAGCGAGACTAGCGGAACTAATGAGCAGTTCTTC.

Concerning this clone: A read error may produce the germline difference seen at one junction end. The chain is built from TRBV4-3 and TRBJ2-3; 15 bases align to TRBD2. The CDR3 totals 18 residues. Germline V CDR1 and CDR2: LGHNA, YSLEER. CDR3 sequence reads: CASSPGLAGGLGTNTQYF. Here the CDR3 DNA reads TGCGCCAGCAGCCCCGGACTAGCGGGGGGGCTAGGCACAAATACGCAGTATTTT.

This clone was seen once. CDR3: CASSPRAPNYGYTF. CDR3 nucleotides: TGTGCCAGCAGTCCGCGGGCACCTAACTATGGCTACACCTTC. The chain has TRBV27 and TRBJ1-2; D uncertain. Trimming took off 5 bases at V and 0 bases at J, with 10 bases between the two ends. Germline loops: CDR1 MNHEY, CDR2 SMNVEV (reference sequence). CDR3 length: 14 residues.

The chain carries TRBV25-1 and TRBJ2-3; D is unclear. Per the germline V gene, CDR1 is MGHDK and CDR2 is SYGVNS. The CDR3 runs 15 residues. Trimming removed 0 bases from V and 1 base from J, with 8 bases in between. The CDR3 sequence is CASSEYRLGTDTQYF. Here the CDR3 DNA reads TGTGCCAGCAGTGAATACAGACTGGGCACAGATACGCAGTATTTT.

The V call is TRBV27, the J call TRBJ2-2, with D hard to call. The V end lost 6 bases, the J end lost 4 bases, and 6 bases lay between the germline ends. The CDR3 is 12 residues long. The germline gives CDR1 MNHEY, CDR2 SMNVEV (reference sequence). CDR3 loop: CASRLFTGELFF. CDR3 DNA: TGTGCCAGCAGACTTTTCACCGGGGAGCTGTTTTTT.

This clone occurred once. The V and J genes are TRBV29-1 and TRBJ2-7; D is perhaps TRBD1 (6 bases). This CDR3 contains 14 residues. Trimming removed 4 bases at V and 0 bases at J, with 13 bases between. Germline CDR1 reads SQVTM; CDR2 reads ANQGSEA. The CDR3 region has the DNA TGCAGCGTTGGACACAGGGTTAGCTCCTACGAGCAGTACTTC. Protein: CSVGHRVSSYEQYF.

As DNA, the CDR3 is TGTGCCATTCGACTAGATTCCACAGGGGGGAGTGGCTACACCTTC. It yields the protein CAIRLDSTGGSGYTF. The gene calls are TRBV6-5 and TRBJ1-2, with 8 positions matching TRBD1. V trimming: 10 bases; J trimming: 7 bases; junction bases outside the gene matches: 17. CDR3 length equals 15 residues. Germline CDR1 MNHEY, CDR2 SVGAGI.

In regard to this clone: The sample holds other DNA sequences that translate to the same CDR3. The gene calls are TRBV7-9 and TRBJ2-1, with 7 bases aligning to TRBD1. Unmatched junction bases numbered 0, after V lost 1 base and J lost 0 bases. Germline V gene lookup returns CDR1 SEHNR and CDR2 FQNEAQ (reference sequence). The CDR3 extends over 15 amino acids. For the CDR3, the DNA is TGTGCCAGCAGCTTAGACAGGGGCTCCTACAATGAGCAGTTCTTC. Residues: CASSLDRGSYNEQFF.

V and J are TRBV29-1 and TRBJ1-1; a weak D match, TRBD1 (5 bases). Trimming pared 6 bases from V and 6 bases from J, leaving 14 bases between. Germline CDR1 is SQVTM and CDR2 is ANQGSEA. The CDR3 has 12 residues. CDR3 DNA: TGCAGCGTCAAATTCGGGGGGGCTGAAGCTTTCTTT. Amino acids: CSVKFGGAEAFF.

The gene calls are TRBV7-6 and TRBJ1-4; a possible D gene is TRBD1 (6 bases). Trimming cost V 3 bases and J 5 bases, with 13 bases left between them. This CDR3 is built from 15 residues. Per the germline V gene, CDR1 is SGHVS and CDR2 is FNYEAQ. The CDR3 reads CASSLGGALNEKLFF. The CDR3 coding sequence is TGTGCCAGCAGCTTGGGGGGGGCCTTAAATGAAAAACTGTTTTTT. The full variable domain, in which reference TRBV7-6 and TRBJ1-4 provide the parts outside the CDR3, is GAGVSQSPRYKVTKRGQDVALRCDPISGHVSLYWYRQALGQGPEFLTYFNYEAQQDKSGLPNDRFSAERPEGSISTLTIQRTEQRDSAMYRCASSLGGALNEKLFFGSGTQLSVL.

The chain joins TRBV29-1 to TRBJ1-2; D gene unclear. CDR3 size: 11 residues. Germline values: CDR1 SQVTM, CDR2 ANQGSEA. Trimming cost V 4 bases and J 4 bases, with 7 bases left between them. CDR3 protein: CSVGVLYGYTF. In nucleotides, the CDR3 is TGCAGCGTTGGAGTACTCTATGGCTACACCTTC. Filled out from reference TRBV29-1 and TRBJ1-2, the complete variable domain reads SAVISQKPSRDICQRGTSLTIQCQVDSQVTMMFWYRQQPGQSLTLIATANQGSEATYESGFVIDKFPISRPNLTFSTLTVSNMSPEDSSIYLCSVGVLYGYTFGSGTRLTVV.

This clone showed up just a few times. V gene TRBV18 combines with J gene TRBJ2-3; 8 bases are shared with TRBD1. The length of the CDR3 is 16 residues. Germline V CDR1 and CDR2: KGHSH, LQKENI. V shed 3 bases and J 0 bases; nucleotides not matched to a gene: 5. CDR3 sequence: CASSPDRGWSTDTQYF. The CDR3 nucleotides are TGTGCCAGCTCACCTGACAGGGGATGGAGCACAGATACGCAGTATTTT.

The chain uses TRBV12-5 and TRBJ2-3; 9 bases are a match to TRBD2. With V trimmed by 3 bases and J by 6 bases, 7 bases remained unmatched. The CDR3 spans 15 residues. Germline CDR1 reads LGHNT; CDR2 reads FRNRAP. CDR3 in amino acids: CASGLVGLAKDTQYF. In DNA form, the CDR3 reads TGTGCTAGTGGTTTAGTGGGACTAGCCAAGGATACGCAGTATTTT.

The rearrangement joins TRBV5-6 to TRBJ2-2, with D possibly matching TRBD2 (5 bases). Germline values: CDR1 SGHDT, CDR2 YYEEEE. This CDR3 region has 16 residues. Trimming took off 4 bases at V and 6 bases at J, with 19 bases between the two ends. The CDR3 DNA reads as TGTGCCAGCAGCCGACCTGGCCCGGGGAGCCCCGGGGAGCTGTTTTTT. It translates to CASSRPGPGSPGELFF. Full variable domain (outside the CDR3, taken from reference TRBV5-6 and TRBJ2-2): DAGVTQSPTHLIKTRGQQVTLRCSPKSGHDTVSWYQQALGQGPQFIFQYYEEEERQRGNFPDRFSGHQFPNYSSELNVNALLLGDSALYLCASSRPGPGSPGELFFGEGSRLTVL.

The V and J genes are TRBV11-2 and TRBJ2-2; 8 nucleotides match TRBD1. Germline V gene lookup returns CDR1 SGHAT and CDR2 FQNNGV. There are 17 residues in the CDR3. V was clipped by 5 bases and J by 2 bases; unmatched bases: 10. CDR3 coding DNA: TGTGCCAGCAGCCCCATCGGGACAGGAGGCAACACCGGGGAGCTGTTTTTT. This codes for CASSPIGTGGNTGELFF.

The V call is TRBV27, the J call TRBJ2-3; possible D gene TRBD1, 6 bases. Germline CDR1 reads MNHEY; CDR2 reads SMNVEV (reference sequence). The CDR3 has 17 amino acids. The V gene lost 4 bases and the J gene lost 6 bases, with 23 bases spanning the gap. Here the CDR3 DNA reads TGTGCCAGCAGTTCTTCTCCTAGCAGAATGAGGGGGGATACGCAGTATTTT. Residues: CASSSSPSRMRGDTQYF.